What follows is one T cell receptor (beta chain) and its context. The sample is drawn from a study of T cell responses to AZD1222 COVID-19 vaccine. Trimming cost V 0 bases and J 4 bases; bases outside gene matches: 2. CDR3 size: 15 residues. The germline V gene has CDR1 SGHDT and CDR2 YYEEEE. Sequencing was performed with immunoSEQ multiplex PCR; in TCRdb, only in-frame clones are kept and a portion is missing. This sample has 90,000 to 130,000 clones, with 92% found just once. This receptor was identified in an adult who received the AZD1222 COVID-19 vaccine. The chain is built from TRBV5-6 and TRBJ2-1; 9 bases align to TRBD2. Here the sequenced sample was peripheral blood, taken 28 days after the second AZD1222 dose. For the CDR3, the DNA is TGTGCCAGCAGCTTGGTAGCGGGGGCTTACAATGAGCAGTTCTTC. Protein product: CASSLVAGAYNEQFF.